Listed below are T cell receptor beta chains from one sample, sequenced in a study of healthy donors' naive CD4 and CD8 T cells. One entry per CDR3 protein, called by TCRdb with MiXCR from the reads. The sample shows 180,000 or so distinct CDR3 sequences, over 60% of them seen only once. Input material: naive CD4+ and CD8+ T cells sorted from blood, pooled from several donors. The receptors originated from a pool of human donors in good health; the sample pools cells from several healthy donors. The CDR3 runs from the conserved cysteine through the conserved F or W. Each record gives: D gene, V gene, CDR3 length, clone size, J gene, CDR3 protein, CDR3 DNA. D genes are given only for firm matches. Rows may omit the clone size; those that give it use once, few, many or a size class.

d_gene: TRBD2
v_gene: TRBV11-2
len: 14
abundance: NA
j_gene: TRBJ2-7
CDR3aa: CASRGGLAVYEQYF
CDR3nt: TGTGCCAGCAGGGGCGGACTAGCGGTCTACGAGCAGTACTTC

d_gene: TRBD2
v_gene: TRBV29-1
len: 14
abundance: NA
j_gene: TRBJ2-7
CDR3aa: CSVEGLAGVYEQYF
CDR3nt: TGCAGCGTGGAGGGACTAGCGGGAGTCTACGAGCAGTACTTC

d_gene: TRBD2
v_gene: TRBV30
len: 15
abundance: few
j_gene: TRBJ2-7
CDR3aa: CAWSAGLAGVYEQYF
CDR3nt: TGTGCCTGGAGTGCGGGACTAGCGGGTGTGTACGAGCAGTACTTC

d_gene: TRBD1
v_gene: TRBV6-1
len: 15
abundance: NA
j_gene: TRBJ1-1
CDR3aa: CARDTGGEMDTEAFF
CDR3nt: TGTGCCAGAGATACAGGGGGCGAAATGGACACTGAAGCTTTCTTT

d_gene: NA
v_gene: TRBV29-1
len: 17
abundance: NA
j_gene: TRBJ1-2
CDR3aa: CSVEDRQGQGKFYGYTF
CDR3nt: TGCAGCGTTGAAGATCGTCAGGGGCAGGGAAAGTTTTATGGCTACACCTTC

d_gene: TRBD2
v_gene: TRBV12-3/TRBV12-4
len: 16
abundance: NA
j_gene: TRBJ2-5
CDR3aa: CASSSGGNHYQETQYF
CDR3nt: TGTGCCAGTTCTAGCGGGGGGAACCACTACCAAGAGACCCAGTACTTC

d_gene: NA
v_gene: TRBV24-1
len: 14
abundance: many
j_gene: TRBJ1-1
CDR3aa: CATSDGGKDTEAFF
CDR3nt: TGTGCCACCAGTGATGGAGGGAAAGACACTGAAGCTTTCTTT

d_gene: NA
v_gene: TRBV30
len: 12
abundance: NA
j_gene: TRBJ1-1
CDR3aa: CAWRPLGFEAFF
CDR3nt: TGTGCCTGGAGACCTCTCGGATTTGAAGCTTTCTTT

d_gene: NA
v_gene: TRBV19
len: 11
abundance: NA
j_gene: TRBJ1-1
CDR3aa: CASRTRKEAFF
CDR3nt: TGTGCCAGTAGGACTCGGAAGGAAGCTTTCTTT

d_gene: TRBD2
v_gene: TRBV29-1
len: 14
abundance: few
j_gene: TRBJ2-7
CDR3aa: CSAGIAGGLYEQYF
CDR3nt: TGCAGCGCAGGGATAGCGGGAGGTCTCTACGAGCAGTACTTC

d_gene: NA
v_gene: TRBV29-1
len: 12
abundance: few
j_gene: TRBJ2-5
CDR3aa: CSILNGGETQYF
CDR3nt: TGCAGCATATTAAACGGAGGGGAGACCCAGTACTTC

d_gene: TRBD1
v_gene: TRBV27
len: 16
abundance: NA
j_gene: TRBJ2-5
CDR3aa: CASFGQGIKNEETQYF
CDR3nt: TGTGCCAGCTTCGGACAGGGAATAAAGAATGAAGAGACCCAGTACTTC

d_gene: TRBD1
v_gene: TRBV29-1
len: 12
abundance: NA
j_gene: TRBJ1-2
CDR3aa: CSTGGPAWGYTF
CDR3nt: TGCAGCACAGGGGGCCCGGCCTGGGGCTACACCTTC

d_gene: TRBD2
v_gene: TRBV29-1
len: 16
abundance: NA
j_gene: TRBJ2-3
CDR3aa: CSAGGGTSENRDTQYF
CDR3nt: TGCAGCGCAGGGGGAGGGACTAGCGAGAACCGAGATACGCAGTATTTT

d_gene: NA
v_gene: TRBV12-3/TRBV12-4
len: 13
abundance: once
j_gene: TRBJ1-1
CDR3aa: CASSLPSNTEAFF
CDR3nt: TGTGCCAGCAGTTTACCCTCGAACACTGAAGCTTTCTTT

d_gene: NA
v_gene: TRBV12-3/TRBV12-4
len: 12
abundance: few
j_gene: TRBJ1-5
CDR3aa: CASSSDSQPQHF
CDR3nt: TGTGCCAGCAGTTCAGACAGCCAGCCCCAGCATTTT

d_gene: TRBD1
v_gene: TRBV12-3/TRBV12-4
len: 16
abundance: NA
j_gene: TRBJ2-1
CDR3aa: CASSLGDRGSYNEQFF
CDR3nt: TGTGCCAGCAGTTTAGGGGACAGGGGCTCCTACAATGAGCAGTTCTTC

d_gene: NA
v_gene: TRBV29-1
len: 10
abundance: NA
j_gene: TRBJ1-1
CDR3aa: CSGWVTEAFF
CDR3nt: TGCAGCGGCTGGGTGACTGAAGCTTTCTTT

d_gene: NA
v_gene: TRBV20-1
len: 13
abundance: NA
j_gene: TRBJ2-1
CDR3aa: CSARMPGVNEQFF
CDR3nt: TGCAGTGCTAGAATGCCTGGGGTAAATGAGCAGTTCTTC

d_gene: NA
v_gene: TRBV5-4
len: 14
abundance: NA
j_gene: TRBJ2-1
CDR3aa: CASREGGSYNEQFF
CDR3nt: TGTGCCAGCAGGGAGGGTGGGAGTTACAATGAGCAGTTCTTC

d_gene: NA
v_gene: TRBV19
len: 15
abundance: once
j_gene: TRBJ2-1
CDR3aa: CASSMAAARLGEQFF
CDR3nt: TGTGCCAGTAGTATGGCGGCTGCTCGGTTGGGTGAGCAGTTCTTC

d_gene: NA
v_gene: TRBV29-1
len: 14
abundance: few
j_gene: TRBJ2-1
CDR3aa: CSVFIPGSYNEQFF
CDR3nt: TGCAGCGTGTTCATCCCGGGCTCCTACAATGAGCAGTTCTTC

d_gene: TRBD1
v_gene: TRBV27
len: 12
abundance: NA
j_gene: TRBJ1-6
CDR3aa: CATSGQGTDLHF
CDR3nt: TGTGCCACTTCGGGACAGGGAACTGATCTCCACTTT

d_gene: NA
v_gene: TRBV5-1
len: 15
abundance: NA
j_gene: TRBJ1-2
CDR3aa: CASSLVAQANYGYTF
CDR3nt: TGCGCCAGCAGCTTGGTGGCGCAGGCAAACTATGGCTACACCTTC

d_gene: NA
v_gene: TRBV5-6
len: 17
abundance: NA
j_gene: TRBJ1-1
CDR3aa: CASATQFVRDMNTEAFF
CDR3nt: TGTGCCAGCGCCACGCAATTTGTCAGGGACATGAACACTGAAGCTTTCTTT

d_gene: TRBD1
v_gene: TRBV5-1
len: 15
abundance: NA
j_gene: TRBJ2-3
CDR3aa: CASSTGQPSTDTQYF
CDR3nt: TGCGCCAGCAGTACGGGACAGCCAAGCACAGATACGCAGTATTTT

d_gene: NA
v_gene: TRBV29-1
len: 13
abundance: few
j_gene: TRBJ2-7
CDR3aa: CSAVGEDSYEQYF
CDR3nt: TGCAGCGCGGTCGGGGAGGACTCCTACGAGCAGTACTTC

d_gene: NA
v_gene: TRBV29-1
len: 14
abundance: few
j_gene: TRBJ2-3
CDR3aa: CSVGGAALTDTQYF
CDR3nt: TGCAGCGTTGGGGGAGCGGCGCTCACAGATACGCAGTATTTT

d_gene: TRBD1
v_gene: TRBV6-2/TRBV6-3
len: 14
abundance: once
j_gene: TRBJ1-1
CDR3aa: CASSADRGQIQAFF
CDR3nt: TGTGCCAGCAGCGCAGACAGGGGCCAAATTCAAGCTTTCTTT

d_gene: NA
v_gene: TRBV10-3
len: 12
abundance: once
j_gene: TRBJ1-2
CDR3aa: CAIRGSNYGYTF
CDR3nt: TGTGCCATCAGAGGCAGTAACTATGGCTACACCTTC

d_gene: NA
v_gene: TRBV29-1
len: 14
abundance: few
j_gene: TRBJ2-7
CDR3aa: CSVEGGDVNYEQYF
CDR3nt: TGCAGCGTTGAAGGAGGGGATGTGAACTACGAGCAGTACTTC

d_gene: TRBD2
v_gene: TRBV4-1
len: 15
abundance: NA
j_gene: TRBJ2-1
CDR3aa: CASSQILAEYNEQFF
CDR3nt: TGCGCCAGCAGCCAGATACTAGCGGAGTACAATGAGCAGTTCTTC

d_gene: TRBD2
v_gene: TRBV5-1
len: 15
abundance: NA
j_gene: TRBJ2-3
CDR3aa: CASSMWEGLTDTQYF
CDR3nt: TGCGCCAGCAGCATGTGGGAGGGCCTAACAGATACGCAGTATTTT

d_gene: TRBD2
v_gene: TRBV20-1
len: 13
abundance: NA
j_gene: TRBJ2-7
CDR3aa: CSAFSGSSYEQYF
CDR3nt: TGCAGTGCTTTTAGCGGGAGCTCCTACGAGCAGTACTTC

d_gene: NA
v_gene: TRBV29-1
len: 13
abundance: few
j_gene: TRBJ2-5
CDR3aa: CSVEQGGDETQYF
CDR3nt: TGCAGCGTTGAACAAGGGGGTGATGAGACCCAGTACTTC

d_gene: TRBD2
v_gene: TRBV5-1
len: 17
abundance: few
j_gene: TRBJ2-1
CDR3aa: CASSPRPLAGPEDEQFF
CDR3nt: TGCGCCAGCAGCCCTCGACCACTAGCGGGCCCCGAGGATGAGCAGTTCTTC

d_gene: NA
v_gene: TRBV6-6
len: 12
abundance: NA
j_gene: TRBJ2-7
CDR3aa: CASSDNSYEQYF
CDR3nt: TGTGCCAGTAGCGATAACTCCTACGAGCAGTACTTC

d_gene: NA
v_gene: TRBV12-3/TRBV12-4
len: 17
abundance: once
j_gene: TRBJ1-2
CDR3aa: CASSSHNILQGGGGYTF
CDR3nt: TGTGCCAGCAGTTCCCACAATATTCTCCAGGGCGGGGGTGGCTACACCTTC

d_gene: NA
v_gene: TRBV11-2
len: 13
abundance: few
j_gene: TRBJ1-2
CDR3aa: CASSQAFSPGYTF
CDR3nt: TGTGCCAGCAGCCAAGCGTTCAGCCCGGGCTACACCTTC

d_gene: TRBD2
v_gene: TRBV5-1
len: 16
abundance: NA
j_gene: TRBJ2-5
CDR3aa: CASRWTGGPSGETQYF
CDR3nt: TGCGCCAGCAGGTGGACGGGAGGGCCCTCGGGAGAGACCCAGTACTTC

d_gene: NA
v_gene: TRBV6-5
len: 15
abundance: NA
j_gene: TRBJ2-1
CDR3aa: CASSSGLTTHNEQFF
CDR3nt: TGTGCCAGCAGCTCCGGGTTGACGACCCACAATGAGCAGTTCTTC

d_gene: NA
v_gene: TRBV19
len: 14
abundance: NA
j_gene: TRBJ2-1
CDR3aa: CASREQETYNEQFF
CDR3nt: TGTGCCAGTAGGGAACAGGAAACCTACAATGAGCAGTTCTTC

d_gene: TRBD2
v_gene: TRBV29-1
len: 16
abundance: NA
j_gene: TRBJ2-3
CDR3aa: CSVHLLAGRSTDTQYF
CDR3nt: TGCAGCGTTCATCTCTTAGCGGGGCGGAGCACAGATACGCAGTATTTT

d_gene: TRBD1
v_gene: TRBV27
len: 14
abundance: NA
j_gene: TRBJ2-7
CDR3aa: CASRGTGYTYEQYF
CDR3nt: TGTGCCAGCAGGGGGACAGGATATACCTACGAGCAGTACTTC

d_gene: NA
v_gene: TRBV29-1
len: 10
abundance: few
j_gene: TRBJ1-3
CDR3aa: CSVVVNTIYF
CDR3nt: TGCAGCGTTGTAGTGAACACCATATATTTT

d_gene: NA
v_gene: TRBV19
len: 14
abundance: NA
j_gene: TRBJ1-4
CDR3aa: CASMGSGINEKLFF
CDR3nt: TGTGCCAGTATGGGATCGGGGATAAATGAAAAACTGTTTTTT

d_gene: TRBD2
v_gene: TRBV29-1
len: 16
abundance: NA
j_gene: TRBJ2-2
CDR3aa: CSVQNGLAGGPGELFF
CDR3nt: TGCAGCGTTCAGAACGGACTAGCGGGAGGGCCCGGGGAGCTGTTTTTT

d_gene: NA
v_gene: TRBV29-1
len: 14
abundance: once
j_gene: TRBJ2-7
CDR3aa: CSVETSLAPYEQYF
CDR3nt: TGCAGCGTTGAGACGTCACTGGCACCCTACGAGCAGTACTTC

d_gene: TRBD2
v_gene: TRBV5-1
len: 17
abundance: NA
j_gene: TRBJ2-3
CDR3aa: CASSLLLAGGSTDTRYF
CDR3nt: TGCGCCAGCAGCTTGCTACTAGCGGGAGGCAGCACAGATACGCGGTATTTT